This T cell receptor (beta chain) was documented in a study of T cells in tuberculosis. Some clones are missing from TCRdb's copy, which holds only in-frame ones; the method was immunoSEQ multiplex PCR. The sample contains 80,000 to 100,000 clones, roughly 88% of which appear only once. Cells were sorted from thawed PBMC rested overnight and stained with GMM-loaded CD1B tetramer, viability dye and anti-CD3. The lipid loaded on the CD1B tetramers was C32 glucose monomycolate from Rhodococcus equi. The ends were cut back, 0 bases at V and 3 bases at J, with 7 bases in the middle. The germline gives CDR1 SGHRS, CDR2 YFSETQ. This CDR3 is 14 amino acids long.

The rearrangement joins TRBV5-1 to TRBJ1-5; no reliable D call. Material for sequencing was CD1b-GMM tetramer-negative cells sorted from PBMCs. The clonotype originates from an adult woman with latent tuberculosis. In nucleotides, the CDR3 is TGCGCCAGCAGCTTGGACGGGGTCAATCAGCCCCAGCATTTT. Translation gives CASSLDGVNQPQHF.